The 4 T cell receptor beta chains in this list originate from one sample, sequenced in a study of radiation and T cells in renal cell carcinoma. Sequencing was performed with immunoSEQ multiplex PCR; in TCRdb, only in-frame clones are kept and a portion is missing. This sample has 120,000 to 150,000 clones, with about 87% found just once. As to time point: baseline pretreatment blood. Treatment given: 15 Gy SBRT to primary tumor, nephrectomy 4 weeks later. The sequencing used blood, collected from a patient whose treatment included radiotherapy and nephrectomy. These receptor sequences come from a woman in her 70s with renal cell carcinoma.

As for this clone: Within the sample, other DNA sequences also encode this same CDR3. J is TRBJ1-4 and V is TRBV29-1, with 10 nucleotides matching TRBD1. Germline trimming cut 6 bases from V and 8 bases from J; bases unmatched to any gene: 6. CDR3 length: 13 amino acids. CDR1 SQVTM and CDR2 ANQGSEA come from the germline V gene. CDR3 amino acids: CSVRGQGNEKLFF. CDR3 bases: TGCAGCGTGCGGGGACAGGGGAACGAAAAACTGTTTTTT.

This chain uses TRBV29-1 with TRBJ2-5; unclear D gene. Germline V gene sequence: CDR1 SQVTM, CDR2 ANQGSEA. The CDR3 loop spans 13 amino acids. V was pared by 2 bases and J by 5 bases, with 12 bases between. The CDR3 DNA is TGCAGCGTTGAAACGATCATAGGGGAGACCCAGTACTTC. This encodes CSVETIIGETQYF. The full variable domain, its missing parts supplied by reference TRBV29-1 and TRBJ2-5, is SAVISQKPSRDICQRGTSLTIQCQVDSQVTMMFWYRQQPGQSLTLIATANQGSEATYESGFVIDKFPISRPNLTFSTLTVSNMSPEDSSIYLCSVETIIGETQYFGPGTRLLVL.

The rearrangement uses TRBV13 and TRBJ1-2; possibly TRBD1 for D (6 bases). Germline V gene lookup returns CDR1 PRHDT and CDR2 FYEKMQ (reference sequence). V dropped 1 base and J dropped 0 bases, with 12 bases sitting between them. The length of the CDR3 is 16 residues. CDR3 loop: CASSLVMSGANYGYTF. The CDR3 DNA reads as TGTGCCAGCAGCTTAGTTATGTCAGGGGCTAACTATGGCTACACCTTC.

The J gene is TRBJ1-6, the V gene TRBV6-6, with D unclear. Trimming took 9 bases from V and 4 from J, leaving 10 bases between them. The length of the CDR3 is 13 residues. Germline CDR1 reads MNHNY; CDR2 reads SVGAGI (reference sequence). The CDR3 nucleotides read TGTGCCAGTTCAGACAATTATAATTCACCCCTCCACTTT. Its translation: CASSDNYNSPLHF.